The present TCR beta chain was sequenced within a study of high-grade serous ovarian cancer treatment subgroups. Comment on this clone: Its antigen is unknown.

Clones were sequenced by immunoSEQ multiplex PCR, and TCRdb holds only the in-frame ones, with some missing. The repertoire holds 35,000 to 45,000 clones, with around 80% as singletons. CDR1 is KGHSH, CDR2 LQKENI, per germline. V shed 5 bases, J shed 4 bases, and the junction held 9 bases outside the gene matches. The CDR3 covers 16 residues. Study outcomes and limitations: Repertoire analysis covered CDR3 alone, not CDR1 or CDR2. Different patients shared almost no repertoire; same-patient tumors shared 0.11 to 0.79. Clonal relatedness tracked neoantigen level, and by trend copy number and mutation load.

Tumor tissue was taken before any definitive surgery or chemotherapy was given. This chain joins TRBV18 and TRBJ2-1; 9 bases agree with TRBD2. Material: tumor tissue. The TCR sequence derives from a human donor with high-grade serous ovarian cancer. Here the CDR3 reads CASSAPVAGVYNEQFF. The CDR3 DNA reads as TGTGCCAGCTCAGCGCCCGTAGCGGGAGTGTACAATGAGCAGTTCTTC.